This T cell receptor beta chain was found in a study of cytomegalovirus exposure and HLA in healthy donors. Overall study context: The platform used for the 120 validation repertoires matched that of the approximately 670 first-cohort repertoires, a later analysis reported.

Study-wide findings and caveats: There were 150 to 200 TCR beta chains listed as cytomegalovirus-associated. According to a later analysis, TCR clusters from the first cohort tended to co-occur in the 120 or so validation repertoires.

This table comes from immunoSEQ multiplex PCR, and its TCRdb copy is limited to in-frame clones, with some not included. The table shows approximately 170,000 clones, with roughly 89% occurring only once. To note about this clone: No antigen is known for it.

This sequence originates from a woman aged 18-30 years in good health and CMV-seropositive. Sequenced input: PBMCs.

The CDR3 DNA reads as TGTGCCAGCATAAGCGGGGGGGCGGGTACAGATGAGCAGTTCTTC. Protein sequence: CASISGGAGTDEQFF. The rearrangement links TRBV6-1 to TRBJ2-1, with TRBD2 matching 10 bases. V was clipped by 7 bases and J by 8 bases; unmatched bases: 11. The germline V gene encodes CDR1 MNHNS and CDR2 SASEGT. The CDR3 covers 15 residues.